A selection of T cell receptor beta chains follows, all from one sample in a study of blood T cell repertoires in COVID-19. Clones were sequenced by immunoSEQ multiplex PCR, and TCRdb holds only the in-frame ones, with some missing. This sample has around 220,000 clones; 70% to 90% occur once, and the top ten carry 2% to 2.5%. Specimen: peripheral blood. These receptors all come from a woman aged 40 to 50 who had recovered from COVID-19. CDR3s include the opening cysteine and the closing phenylalanine or tryptophan. The order of the fields is J gene, clone size, V gene, CDR3 protein. The size entry is marked missing in some rows and otherwise reads once, few, many or a size class.

TRBJ1-5	few	TRBV28	CASSLDRVNQPQHF
TRBJ2-3	.	TRBV6-5	CASSYSRQGSTDTQYF
TRBJ1-5	.	TRBV2	CASGPGNSNPPQHF
TRBJ2-3	.	TRBV4-3	CASSQVTTSHTDTQYF
TRBJ2-3	.	TRBV9	CASSVAASSGISTDTQYF
TRBJ1-6	.	TRBV30	CAWSVNPYSIHF
TRBJ2-1	.	TRBV6-5	CASKRTGGGNEQFF
TRBJ2-1	.	TRBV10-3	CAIRGGGDYNEQFF
TRBJ1-2	.	TRBV29-1	CSVGGGGYTF
TRBJ2-1	.	TRBV25-1	CASSEWVGTMVF
TRBJ2-7	.	TRBV5-6	CASSLVSTGPYEQYF
TRBJ1-1	.	TRBV15	CATSRGAKNTEAFF
TRBJ2-5	.	TRBV28	CASSFSQGVGLGETQYF
TRBJ1-6	.	TRBV3-1/TRBV3-2	CASSQDAKEVSPLHF
TRBJ1-5	.	TRBV6-2/TRBV6-3	CASSYPSGQGGNSNQPQHF
TRBJ1-4	.	TRBV28	CASSLWQEGEKLFF
TRBJ2-7	.	TRBV7-3	CASSSGTGGGQYF
TRBJ1-2	.	TRBV7-6	CASSPGPTTGRYGYTF
TRBJ2-3	.	TRBV20-1	CSASSTDTQYF
TRBJ2-3	.	TRBV7-2	CASSPRLAGTSDTQYF
TRBJ2-2	.	TRBV5-4	CASSRDFTGELFF
TRBJ1-5	.	TRBV6-2/TRBV6-3	CASSYWAAQPQHF
TRBJ2-7	.	TRBV6-2/TRBV6-3	CASSPGTAYEQYF
TRBJ1-2	.	TRBV7-3	CASSLPGQDYGYTF
TRBJ2-1	.	TRBV19	CASRTGFNEQFF
TRBJ2-7	.	TRBV19	CASSLGQGAYYEQYF
TRBJ2-7	few	TRBV7-2	CASSYGLAGGYEQYF
TRBJ2-5	.	TRBV29-1	CSVATGGRGETQYF
TRBJ2-7	few	TRBV5-1	CASSPDRVGYEQYF
TRBJ1-3	once	TRBV4-2	CASSQGTGEVGYTIYF